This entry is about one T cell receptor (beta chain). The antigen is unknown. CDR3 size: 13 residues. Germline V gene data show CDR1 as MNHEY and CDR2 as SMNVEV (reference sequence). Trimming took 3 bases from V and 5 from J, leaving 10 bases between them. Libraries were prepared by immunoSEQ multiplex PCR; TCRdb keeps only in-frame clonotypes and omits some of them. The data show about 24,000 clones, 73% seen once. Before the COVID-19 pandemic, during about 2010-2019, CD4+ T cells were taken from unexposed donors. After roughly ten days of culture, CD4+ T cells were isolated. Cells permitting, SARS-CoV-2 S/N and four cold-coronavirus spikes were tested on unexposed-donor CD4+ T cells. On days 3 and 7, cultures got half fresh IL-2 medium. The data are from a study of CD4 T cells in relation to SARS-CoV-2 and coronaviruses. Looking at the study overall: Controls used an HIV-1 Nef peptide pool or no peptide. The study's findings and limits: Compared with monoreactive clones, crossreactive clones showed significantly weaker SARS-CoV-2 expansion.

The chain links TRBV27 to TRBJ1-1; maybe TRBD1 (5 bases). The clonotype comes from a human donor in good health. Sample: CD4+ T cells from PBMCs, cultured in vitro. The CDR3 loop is CASSLGGGTEAFF. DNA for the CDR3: TGTGCCAGCAGTTTGGGGGGAGGTACTGAAGCTTTCTTT.